This record looks at one T cell receptor beta chain sequence and its context. This entry comes from a study of blood T cell repertoires in COVID-19. Study background: Samples taken during acute and convalescent COVID-19 were collected in the United States, Italy and Spain. T cells, B-cell-depleted T cells, or PBMCs provided the cDNA or gDNA that served as material.

Authors' analysis steps: Amplifying reference gene primers gave estimates of nucleated cell counts. This table comes from immunoSEQ multiplex PCR, and its TCRdb copy is limited to in-frame clones, with some not included. The DNA gave D and trimming, while V, J and clone size come from that table. The top ten clones hold roughly a fifth of a sample with 55,000 to 75,000 clones, around four fifths of them seen once. J gave up 6 bases and V 3 bases, and 6 bases lay outside the gene matches. The CDR3 sequence is 16 residues long. The germline gives CDR1 MGHRA, CDR2 YSYEKL. This clonotype was sampled from a man aged 60 to 69 with acute or convalescent COVID-19. This chain connects TRBV4-1 to TRBJ1-6, with 9 bases fitting TRBD1. Sequencing was done on a sample of peripheral blood. CDR3 nucleotides: TGCGCCAGCAGCCAGCTCCCGGGACAGGGTAATTCACCCCTCCACTTT. Translated: CASSQLPGQGNSPLHF.